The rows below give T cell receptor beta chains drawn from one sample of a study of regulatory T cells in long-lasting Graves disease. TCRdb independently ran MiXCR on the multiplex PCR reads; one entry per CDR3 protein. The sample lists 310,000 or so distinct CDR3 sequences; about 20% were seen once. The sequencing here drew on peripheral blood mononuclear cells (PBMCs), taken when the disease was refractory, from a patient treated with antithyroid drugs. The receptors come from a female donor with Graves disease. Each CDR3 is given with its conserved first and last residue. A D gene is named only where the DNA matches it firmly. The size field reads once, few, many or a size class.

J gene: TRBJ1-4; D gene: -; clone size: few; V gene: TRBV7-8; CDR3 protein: CASSLDSGWPYPATNEKLFF; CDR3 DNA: TGTGCCAGCAGCTTAGATTCGGGATGGCCGTACCCTGCAACTAATGAAAAACTGTTTTTT
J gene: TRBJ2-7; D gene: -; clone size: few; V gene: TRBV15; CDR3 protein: CATSSGNYEQYF; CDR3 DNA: TGTGCCACCAGCTCCGGCAACTACGAGCAGTACTTC
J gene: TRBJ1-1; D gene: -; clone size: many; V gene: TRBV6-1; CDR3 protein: CASTDSKMNTEAFF; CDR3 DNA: TGTGCCAGCACCGATTCCAAAATGAACACTGAAGCTTTCTTT
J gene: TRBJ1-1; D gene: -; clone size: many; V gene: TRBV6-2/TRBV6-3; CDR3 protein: CASSSDEAFF; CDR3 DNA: TGTGCCAGCAGTTCGGATGAAGCTTTCTTT
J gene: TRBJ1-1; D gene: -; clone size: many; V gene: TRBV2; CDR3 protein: CASRLGGGTRTTEAFF; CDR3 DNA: TGTGCCAGCAGGTTAGGGGGAGGGACCCGGACCACTGAAGCTTTCTTT
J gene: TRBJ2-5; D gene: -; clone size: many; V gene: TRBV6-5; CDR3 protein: CASSYLEEETQYF; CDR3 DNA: TGTGCCAGCAGTTACCTGGAGGAAGAGACCCAGTACTTC
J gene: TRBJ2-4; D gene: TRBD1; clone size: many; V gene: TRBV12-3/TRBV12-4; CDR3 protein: CASSQGQNLAKNIQYF; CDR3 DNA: TGTGCCAGCAGTCAGGGACAGAATTTAGCCAAAAACATTCAGTACTTC
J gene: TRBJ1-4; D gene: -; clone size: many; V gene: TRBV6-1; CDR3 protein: CASGPLTPSSEKLFF; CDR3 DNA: TGTGCCAGCGGACCTTTGACCCCAAGCAGTGAAAAACTGTTTTTT
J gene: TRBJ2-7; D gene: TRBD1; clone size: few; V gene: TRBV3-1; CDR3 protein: CASSQVGTGGYEQYF; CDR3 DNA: TGTGCCAGCAGCCAAGTTGGAACAGGGGGCTACGAGCAGTACTTC
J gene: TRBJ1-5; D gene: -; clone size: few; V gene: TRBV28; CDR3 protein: CASSADIVVQPQHF; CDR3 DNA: TGTGCCAGCAGCGCGGACATCGTGGTTCAGCCCCAGCATTTT